Shown below are 25 T cell receptor beta chains from a single sample sequenced in a study of blood T cell repertoires in COVID-19. Produced via immunoSEQ multiplex PCR; TCRdb's table is partial and in-frame only. Among around 200,000 clones, about three quarters were seen once, and the ten largest hold 2.8%. Sequenced: peripheral blood. The source of these receptors is a woman older than 75 with active or convalescent COVID-19.

The rearrangement uses TRBV28 and TRBJ1-2; a weak D match, TRBD1 (5 bases). The V gene's germline CDR1 is MDHEN and CDR2 SYDVKM. Trimming pared 1 base from V and 4 bases from J, leaving 10 bases between. The CDR3 loop spans 14 amino acids. DNA of the CDR3: TGTGCCAGCAGTTTATCAGGGATTCGCTATGGCTACACCTTC. Amino acids: CASSLSGIRYGYTF.

This clone was seen a single time. Compared with germline, one end of the junction differs, possibly owing to a read error. The rearrangement uses TRBV5-3 and TRBJ1-3; D is perhaps TRBD1 (5 bases). TRBV5-3 is marked as an open reading frame, function uncertain. The CDR3 sequence is 12 residues long. CDR3 protein: CARRGQGGWYFF. In DNA form, the CDR3 reads TGTGCCAGAAGAGGCCAGGGAGGTTGGTATTTTTTT.

The chain has TRBV5-1 and TRBJ2-3, with 10 bases that match TRBD2. The CDR3 extends over 15 amino acids. The ends lost 4 bases at V and 4 bases at J; junction bases unmatched: 6. CDR1 and CDR2 (germline): SGHRS, YFSETQ. CDR3 in amino acids: CASSPGTSAADTQYF. The CDR3 nucleotides read TGCGCCAGCAGCCCGGGGACTAGCGCTGCAGATACGCAGTATTTT. Full variable domain (missing parts from reference TRBV5-1 and TRBJ2-3): KAGVTQTPRYLIKTRGQQVTLSCSPISGHRSVSWYQQTPGQGLQFLFEYFSETQRNKGNFPGRFSGRQFSNSRSEMNVSTLELGDSALYLCASSPGTSAADTQYFGPGTRLTVL.

The chain couples TRBV28 to TRBJ2-5; 11 positions agree with TRBD2. This CDR3 contains 14 residues. Looked up from germline, CDR1 is MDHEN and CDR2 is SYDVKM. The junction had 4 bases not matched to a gene; V was cut back by 6 bases and J by 4 bases. CDR3 sequence (DNA): TGTGCCAGCAGCTTAGCGGGGGGGCGAGAGACCCAGTACTTC. Encoded protein: CASSLAGGRETQYF.

The V and J genes are TRBV19 and TRBJ2-1; 11 bases match TRBD2. The junction had 3 bases not matched to a gene; V was cut back by 4 bases and J by 1 base. In germline, CDR1 is LNHDA, CDR2 SQIVND (reference sequence). There are 16 residues in the CDR3. CDR3 residues: CASSTTSGESYNEQFF. CDR3 DNA: TGTGCCAGTAGTACGACTAGCGGGGAATCCTACAATGAGCAGTTCTTC. The full variable domain, in which reference TRBV19 and TRBJ2-1 provide the parts outside the CDR3, is DGGITQSPKYLFRKEGQNVTLSCEQNLNHDAMYWYRQDPGQGLRLIYYSQIVNDFQKGDIAEGYSVSREKKESFPLTVTSAQKNPTAFYLCASSTTSGESYNEQFFGPGTRLTVL.

The J gene is TRBJ1-2, the V gene TRBV4-2; possibly TRBD1 for D (6 bases). The CDR3 has 16 residues. The germline CDR1 and CDR2 sequences are LGHNA and YNFKEQ. V was trimmed by 4 bases and J by 0 bases, leaving 15 bases between them. The CDR3 nucleotides are TGTGCCAGCAGCCGAGACCGGGACACAGCTAACTATGGCTACACCTTC. This sequence encodes CASSRDRDTANYGYTF.

The chain links TRBV5-6 to TRBJ2-7, with D possibly TRBD1 on 5 matching bases. The germline V gene encodes CDR1 SGHDT and CDR2 YYEEEE. V shed 3 bases and J shed 0 bases, with 7 bases lying between them. The CDR3 contains 13 residues. CDR3 in amino acids: CASSWQGSYEQYF. In nucleotides, the CDR3 is TGTGCCAGCAGCTGGCAGGGCTCCTACGAGCAGTACTTC.

The chain is built from TRBV6-6 and TRBJ1-5; possibly TRBD1 for D (5 bases). This CDR3 is built from 13 residues. V lost 0 bases, J lost 7 bases, and 7 bases lay in between. In germline, CDR1 is MNHNY, CDR2 SVGAGI (reference sequence). The CDR3 loop is CASSYSRDQPQHF. In nucleotides, the CDR3 is TGTGCCAGCAGTTACTCGCGGGACCAGCCCCAGCATTTT.

The V call is TRBV19, the J call TRBJ1-3; the D gene is possibly TRBD1 (6 bases). V was pared by 6 bases and J by 2 bases, with 17 bases between. Per the germline V gene, CDR1 is LNHDA and CDR2 is SQIVND (reference sequence). The CDR3 loop spans 16 amino acids. The CDR3 region is CASRKSGTNTGNTIYF. The CDR3 nucleotides are TGTGCCAGTAGAAAGTCCGGGACAAATACTGGAAACACCATATATTTT.

The chain is built from TRBV4-3 and TRBJ1-2; a possible D gene is TRBD1 (6 bases). Between the trimmed V and J ends, which lost 4 bases and 5 bases, there was a span of 17 bases. The CDR3 length is 15 residues. CDR1 is LGHNA, CDR2 YSLEER, per germline. The CDR3 sequence: CASSPTNREPYGYTF. The DNA of the CDR3 is TGCGCCAGCAGCCCGACGAACAGGGAACCTTATGGCTACACCTTC.

The rearrangement links TRBV5-4 to TRBJ2-3, with TRBD2 matching over 8 bases. Unmatched junction bases numbered 8, after V lost 6 bases and J lost 2 bases. The CDR3 runs to 15 residues. In germline, CDR1 is SGHNT, CDR2 YYREEE (reference sequence). The CDR3 sequence: CASKAPGGDTDTQYF. CDR3 sequence (DNA): TGTGCCAGCAAAGCACCGGGGGGGGACACAGATACGCAGTATTTT. The entire variable domain, with the rest obtained from reference TRBV5-4 and TRBJ2-3, is as follows: ETGVTQSPTHLIKTRGQQVTLRCSSQSGHNTVSWYQQALGQGPQFIFQYYREEENGRGNFPPRFSGLQFPNYSSELNVNALELDDSALYLCASKAPGGDTDTQYFGPGTRLTVL.

The V gene is TRBV19, the J gene TRBJ2-4, with 10 bases matching TRBD1. The V and J ends lost 4 bases and 1 base, in that order; junction bases with no gene match: 4. Germline CDR1 is LNHDA and CDR2 is SQIVND (reference sequence). This CDR3 is built from 16 residues. The CDR3 is CASSTRQGAAKNIQYF. CDR3 bases: TGTGCCAGTAGTACCCGACAGGGGGCGGCCAAAAACATTCAGTACTTC.

This clone was recorded once. The V gene is TRBV18, the J gene TRBJ1-5; D not certain. Germline V CDR1 and CDR2: KGHSH, LQKENI. The CDR3 length is 17 residues. V lost 3 bases and J lost 0, with 15 bases in between. DNA for the CDR3: TGTGCCAGCTCACCCGACCCTTCGGGGTATAGCAATCAGCCCCAGCATTTT. Translation: CASSPDPSGYSNQPQHF.

The chain has TRBV19 and TRBJ1-1, with D possibly being TRBD1 (5 bases). Germline CDR1 is LNHDA and CDR2 is SQIVND (reference sequence). The CDR3 length is 15 residues. Trimming left V 7 bases short and J 0 bases short, with 15 bases between. The CDR3 bases are TGTGCCAGTAAGGAGGGGTTCATCATGAACACTGAAGCTTTCTTT. Its translation is CASKEGFIMNTEAFF.

The chain links TRBV27 to TRBJ1-2; 9 positions match TRBD1. Per germline, CDR1 MNHEY and CDR2 SMNVEV (reference sequence). The CDR3 has 12 residues. CDR3 loop: CVTNTGGAGYTF. The CDR3 DNA reads TGTGTCACTAATACAGGGGGCGCTGGCTACACCTTC.

The chain couples TRBV28 to TRBJ1-2; a weak D match, TRBD1 (5 bases). CDR1 MDHEN and CDR2 SYDVKM come from the germline V gene. Trimming took off 3 bases at V and 5 bases at J, with 13 bases between the two ends. The CDR3 is 14 amino acids. The CDR3 is CASSFFVGDYGYTF. The CDR3 bases are TGTGCCAGCAGTTTCTTCGTAGGGGATTATGGCTACACCTTC.

This clone was counted at least ten times. The chain employs TRBV2 and TRBJ2-5; 10 bases match TRBD2. V gave up 6 bases and J gave up 5 bases; unmatched junction bases: 15. CDR3 length equals 17 residues. CDR1 is SNHLY, CDR2 FYNNEI, per germline. CDR3: CASSASGSGGARETQYF. CDR3 nucleotides: TGTGCCAGCAGCGCGTCGGGGAGCGGGGGGGCCAGGGAGACCCAGTACTTC. The whole variable domain, remainder taken from reference TRBV2 and TRBJ2-5, is EPEVTQTPSHQVTQMGQEVILRCVPISNHLYFYWYRQILGQKVEFLVSFYNNEISEKSEIFDDQFSVERPDGSNFTLKIRSTKLEDSAMYFCASSASGSGGARETQYFGPGTRLLVL.

V usage is TRBV28 and J usage is TRBJ1-1; weak D call: TRBD1 (5 bases). The CDR3 runs 16 residues. V gave up 3 bases and J gave up 5 bases, with 19 bases separating them. Germline V gene data show CDR1 as MDHEN and CDR2 as SYDVKM. The CDR3 spells CASSLGLGRGRTEAFF. The CDR3 DNA reads as TGTGCCAGCAGTTTGGGCTTGGGGAGGGGCCGGACTGAAGCTTTCTTT.

This chain links TRBV5-5 with TRBJ1-1, with 7 bases identical to TRBD1. CDR1 and CDR2 from the germline V gene are SGHKS and YYEKEE (reference sequence). With 4 bases clipped from V and 1 base from J, the junction kept 4 bases outside the gene matches. The CDR3 runs to 14 residues. The CDR3 here is CASSPGTANTEAFF. CDR3 in DNA: TGTGCCAGCAGCCCCGGGACAGCGAACACTGAAGCTTTCTTT. Filled out from reference TRBV5-5 and TRBJ1-1, the complete variable domain reads DAGVTQSPTHLIKTRGQQVTLRCSPISGHKSVSWYQQVLGQGPQFIFQYYEKEERGRGNFPDRFSARQFPNYSSELNVNALLLGDSALYLCASSPGTANTEAFFGQGTRLTVV.

V and J are TRBV2 and TRBJ2-1; D gene uncertain. From germline, CDR1 is SNHLY and CDR2 FYNNEI. The CDR3 has 16 amino acids. Deletions cut 6 bases from V and 0 bases from J, with 15 bases between. The CDR3: CASRLRAAGSYNEQFF. The CDR3 DNA reads as TGTGCCAGCAGACTTAGAGCTGCTGGCTCCTACAATGAGCAGTTCTTC.

The genes are TRBV4-1 and TRBJ1-2, with 9 nucleotides matching TRBD1. The CDR3 runs 14 residues. Germline V lookup: CDR1 MGHRA, CDR2 YSYEKL. V lost 5 bases, J lost 4 bases, and 5 bases stayed unmatched. CDR3 sequence reads: CASSGRDRAYGYTF. In DNA form, the CDR3 reads TGCGCCAGCAGCGGCCGGGACAGGGCCTATGGCTACACCTTC.

Concerning this clone: A junction end diverges from the germline sequence, so it may reflect a read error. V is TRBV10-3 and J is TRBJ1-4; no clear D gene. In germline, CDR1 is ENHRY, CDR2 SYGVKD. This CDR3 region has 12 residues. The CDR3 DNA follows: TGTGCCATCAGTGAGTCGACTTACACCCGGGTTTTT. Its protein product is CAISESTYTRVF.

The chain links TRBV29-1 to TRBJ1-2; maybe TRBD1 (6 bases). The CDR3 consists of 12 residues. Trimming shortened V by 7 bases and J by 4 bases, and 13 bases separated the two germline ends. The germline V gene encodes CDR1 SQVTM and CDR2 ANQGSEA. The CDR3 sequence: CSGSRDTYGYTF. For the CDR3, the DNA is TGCAGCGGATCCCGGGACACCTATGGCTACACCTTC.

The chain is built from TRBV10-3 and TRBJ1-2; 7 bases align to TRBD1. V gave up 4 bases and J gave up 4 bases; unmatched junction bases: 3. The V gene's germline CDR1 is ENHRY and CDR2 SYGVKD. The CDR3 is 13 residues long. CDR3 DNA sequence: TGTGCCATCAGTGGGCAGGGGGGCTATGGCTACACCTTC. As protein: CAISGQGGYGYTF.

The chain joins TRBV13 to TRBJ2-7, with TRBD1 matching over 10 bases. CDR1 and CDR2 from the germline V gene are PRHDT and FYEKMQ (reference sequence). The CDR3 has 15 residues. Trimming at V came to 4 bases and at J to 0 bases, leaving 3 bases not matched to a gene. The CDR3 DNA is TGTGCCAGCAGCTCAGGGACAGGGGACTCCTACGAGCAGTACTTC. It translates to CASSSGTGDSYEQYF.